This T cell receptor (beta chain) was documented in a study of cytomegalovirus exposure and HLA in healthy donors. V lost 5 bases to trimming and J lost 6 bases; unmatched junction nucleotides: 4. Germline CDR1 and CDR2: SGHVS and FNYEAQ. The CDR3 is 14 amino acids. This clone has a handful of counts. The PCR made use of 60 Vbeta and 13 Jbeta primers. Only in-frame clones appear in the TCRdb table, and some are missing; sequencing was by immunoSEQ multiplex PCR. The repertoire holds 110,000 to 150,000 clones, with 80% as singletons. The chain carries TRBV7-6 and TRBJ1-4, with 9 bases lining up with TRBD1. The clonotype was recovered from a man aged 35-49 years in good health and CMV-seronegative. Source material: PBMCs. The CDR3 DNA reads as TGTGCCAGCAGCCTCGGGACAGGGCATGAAAAACTGTTTTTT. It yields the protein CASSLGTGHEKLFF.